Sequencing of this T cell receptor (beta chain) was carried out in a study of cytomegalovirus exposure and HLA in healthy donors. The CDR3 has 13 amino acids. V dropped 1 base and J dropped 4; count of bases not matched to a gene: 3. The germline V gene encodes CDR1 GTSNPN and CDR2 SVGIG (reference sequence). PCR amplification relied on 60 Vbeta primers (plus 13 Jbeta primers). Method: immunoSEQ multiplex PCR; TCRdb's copy keeps in-frame clones and lacks some. Of 250,000 to 350,000 clones in the sample, 80% were seen once. The receptor was isolated from a girl aged 2 to 9 in good health and CMV-seronegative. The chain has TRBV30 and TRBJ2-7, with TRBD2 identical over 8 bases. What was sequenced was PBMCs. For the CDR3, the DNA is TGTGCCTGGAGTGCCGGGAGGGGTTACGAGCAGTACTTC. As protein: CAWSAGRGYEQYF. The variable domain in full, with the rest retrieved from reference TRBV30 and TRBJ2-7, is SQTIHQWPATLVQPVGSPLSLECTVEGTSNPNLYWYRQAAGRGLQLLFYSVGIGQISSEVPQNLSASRPQDRQFILSSKKLLLSDSGFYLCAWSAGRGYEQYFGPGTRLTVT.